A single sample is the source of the 14 T cell receptor beta chains below, sequenced in a study of blood T cell repertoires in COVID-19. Data came from immunoSEQ multiplex PCR; TCRdb stores just in-frame clones and leaves some out. The sample has around 25,000 clones, about four fifths seen once. What was sequenced was peripheral blood. Receptors originate from a man aged 65 to 85 with acute or convalescent COVID-19.

This clone was observed a few times. The DNA for the CDR3 is TGTGCCAGCAGCGTACCAGGGATCGGCTACACCTTC. It translates to CASSVPGIGYTF. J is TRBJ1-2 and V is TRBV9; perhaps TRBD1 as D (5 bases). Trimming pared 1 base from V and 8 bases from J, leaving 9 bases between. This CDR3 comprises 12 residues. Germline V gene data show CDR1 as SGDLS and CDR2 as YYNGEE.

The gene calls are TRBV4-2 and TRBJ1-1, with 8 bases matching TRBD1. CDR1 and CDR2 (germline): LGHNA, YNFKEQ. The J segment lost 3 bases and the V segment lost 1 base, leaving 7 bases of the junction unmatched. The CDR3 runs 16 residues. The CDR3 sequence is CASSQGQGALDTEAFF. CDR3 nucleotide sequence: TGTGCCAGCAGCCAAGGCCAGGGGGCGTTGGACACTGAAGCTTTCTTT.

The chain recombines TRBV9 with TRBJ2-5, with D perhaps matching TRBD1 (5 bases). The CDR3 runs 13 residues. Germline V gives CDR1 SGDLS, CDR2 YYNGEE. The ends were cut back, 4 bases at V and 2 bases at J, with 9 bases in the middle. CDR3 region: CASSPRQQETQYF. In DNA, the CDR3 is TGTGCCAGCAGCCCTCGACAGCAAGAGACCCAGTACTTC.

The chain links TRBV6-5 to TRBJ1-1; 9 nucleotides match TRBD1. This CDR3 comprises 14 residues. CDR1 and CDR2 from the germline V gene are MNHEY and SVGAGI. After removal of 6 bases from V and 2 bases from J, the junction contained 4 bases not matched to a gene. The chain's CDR3 is CASRNTGGNTEAFF. The CDR3 DNA sequence: TGTGCCAGCAGGAACACAGGGGGCAACACTGAAGCTTTCTTT.

The J gene is TRBJ1-4, the V gene TRBV5-4; a weak D match, TRBD1 (5 bases). CDR1 is SGHNT and CDR2 is YYREEE in the germline V gene (reference sequence). V lost 2 bases and J 8 bases, leaving 16 bases between the germline ends. This CDR3 region has 15 residues. In DNA, the CDR3 is TGTGCCAGCAGCTTTCGGGACTCCGGCCAGGAAAAACTGTTTTTT. Amino acid sequence: CASSFRDSGQEKLFF.

The chain combines TRBV7-2 with TRBJ2-4; tentatively, D is TRBD1 (7 bases). Germline V gene lookup returns CDR1 SGHTA and CDR2 FQGNSA. The CDR3 loop spans 14 amino acids. The V end was cut by 5 bases, the J end by 9 bases, with 17 bases between. The CDR3 coding sequence is TGTGCCAGCAGCCTACACGGGACAGCGGGCATTCAGTACTTC. It yields the protein CASSLHGTAGIQYF.

This rearrangement joins TRBV19 to TRBJ2-5, with 12 positions matching TRBD1. CDR1 is LNHDA, CDR2 SQIVND, per germline (reference sequence). V dropped 7 bases and J dropped 5; count of bases not matched to a gene: 11. The CDR3 length is 16 residues. The CDR3 spells CASTSSGTGGGETQYF. CDR3 coding DNA: TGTGCCAGTACCTCCTCTGGGACAGGGGGCGGGGAGACCCAGTACTTC.

This chain links TRBV3-1 (or the pseudogene TRBV3-2) with TRBJ1-1, with D maybe TRBD1 (5 bases). Trimming cost V 1 base and J 4 bases, with 10 bases left between them. This CDR3 region has 14 residues. CDR1 is LGHDT and CDR2 is YNNKEL in the germline V gene (reference sequence). CDR3 amino acids: CASSQVTGGTEAFF. The CDR3 DNA reads as TGTGCCAGCAGCCAAGTTACCGGGGGCACTGAAGCTTTCTTT.

As concerns this clone: Sequence at one end of the junction differs from germline and may be a read error. This CDR3 is CATPGEEGSDQPQHF. In DNA form, the CDR3 reads TGTGCCACCCCTGGGGAAGAGGGTAGCGATCAGCCCCAGCATTTT. This sequence joins TRBV28 and TRBJ1-5; D not certain. The germline V gene has CDR1 MDHEN and CDR2 SYDVKM. The CDR3 runs to 15 residues.

The chain couples TRBV7-6 to TRBJ2-5; 10 bases agree with TRBD2. J lost 0 bases, V lost 0 bases, and 1 base had no gene match. Germline values: CDR1 SGHVS, CDR2 FNYEAQ. The CDR3 spans 16 residues. The CDR3 region has the DNA TGTGCCAGCAGCTTAGCTAGCGGGGGGTACCAAGAGACCCAGTACTTC. Its protein product is CASSLASGGYQETQYF.

The chain links TRBV29-1 to TRBJ1-2; unclear D gene. The V gene lost 5 bases and the J gene lost 0 bases, with 4 bases spanning the gap. Germline V CDR1 and CDR2: SQVTM, ANQGSEA. This CDR3 region has 11 residues. In DNA, the CDR3 is TGCAGCGTTTTATCTAACTATGGCTACACCTTC. It specifies CSVLSNYGYTF.

The genes are TRBV5-1 and TRBJ1-6; TRBD1 matches at 7 bases. Germline CDR1 SGHRS, CDR2 YFSETQ. J lost 7 bases, V lost 6 bases, and 10 bases had no gene match. There are 15 residues in the CDR3. The CDR3 reads CASTEPGQLNSPLHF. The CDR3 nucleotides read TGCGCCAGCACCGAACCGGGACAGTTAAATTCACCCCTCCACTTT. The whole variable domain, remainder taken from reference TRBV5-1 and TRBJ1-6, is KAGVTQTPRYLIKTRGQQVTLSCSPISGHRSVSWYQQTPGQGLQFLFEYFSETQRNKGNFPGRFSGRQFSNSRSEMNVSTLELGDSALYLCASTEPGQLNSPLHFGNGTRLTVT.

This clone was observed a handful of times. J is TRBJ1-5 and V is TRBV6-1; TRBD1 aligns across 9 bases. V shed 4 bases and J 1 base; nucleotides not matched to a gene: 5. CDR1 MNHNS and CDR2 SASEGT come from the germline V gene. CDR3 length: 16 residues. CDR3: CASSGPGQGSNQPQHF. As DNA, the CDR3 is TGTGCCAGCAGTGGTCCGGGACAGGGCAGCAATCAGCCCCAGCATTTT.

This rearrangement joins TRBV19 to TRBJ2-7, with 8 bases aligning to TRBD1. Looked up from germline, CDR1 is LNHDA and CDR2 is SQIVND (reference sequence). CDR3 length: 14 amino acids. The junction had 12 bases not matched to a gene; V was cut back by 10 bases and J by 4 bases. This CDR3 reads CATSRAGGMYEQYF. CDR3 nucleotides: TGTGCCACCTCCCGGGCAGGGGGCATGTACGAGCAGTACTTC.